The rows below give T cell receptor beta chains drawn from one sample of a study of T cells in localized non-small cell lung cancer. TCRdb's copy holds only in-frame clones and misses some; the assay was immunoSEQ multiplex PCR. The sample lists tens of thousands of clones; over 80% were seen once. The specimen was peripheral blood, collected before any cancer treatment. The receptors were sampled from a man aged 35 to 70 with stage I squamous cell lung carcinoma. The CDR3 runs from the conserved cysteine through the conserved F or W.

j_call | v_call | cdr3_aa
TRBJ2-3 | TRBV4-1 | CASSQSGASTDTQYF
TRBJ2-1 | TRBV5-1 | CASSLASGLNEQFF
TRBJ1-2 | TRBV5-1 | CASSLDLGGNYGYTF
TRBJ2-2 | TRBV2 | CASKRTSTNTGELFF
TRBJ1-1 | TRBV12-5 | CASGLNRGTEAFF
TRBJ2-5 | TRBV11-2 | CASSLAGASGLETQYF
TRBJ1-1 | TRBV5-4 | CASTSSGTNIEAFF
TRBJ2-2 | TRBV4-2 | CASSQVYGDRVTGELFF
TRBJ1-1 | TRBV5-4 | CASSLNSRGNTEAFF
TRBJ2-7 | TRBV19 | CASSITGGYEQYF
TRBJ2-2 | TRBV28 | CASSLNRGNTGELFF
TRBJ1-1 | TRBV5-5 | CASSPGGHTEAFF
TRBJ2-2 | TRBV7-3 | CASSDTYTGELFF
TRBJ2-6 | TRBV29-1 | CSVDSSGANVLTF
TRBJ2-3 | TRBV23-1 | CASSQGGGRNTDTQYF
TRBJ1-5 | TRBV12-5 | CASGLGQGAAQPQHF
TRBJ1-1 | TRBV29-1 | CSVDRGTLNTEAFF
TRBJ2-1 | TRBV9 | CASSVGNSGGLYNEQFF
TRBJ2-3 | TRBV7-3 | CASSFLGGSGTDTQYF
TRBJ1-5 | TRBV5-5 | CASSEGTSHQPQHF
TRBJ1-5 | TRBV4-2 | CASSQESEQPQHF
TRBJ1-2 | TRBV13 | CASSLESSTPEGYTF
TRBJ1-1 | TRBV12-5 | CASGMTGGGTEAFF